These 17 T cell receptor beta chains share one sample of origin, sequenced in a study of T cells in Graves' hyperthyroidism and ophthalmopathy. The CDR3 regions of TCR beta were amplified from RNA transcripts. The primer set for the first-round RT-PCR of the TCR CDR3 was HTBI. TCRdb re-derived calls from the multiplex PCR reads in MiXCR, one entry per CDR3 protein. Of a few hundred thousand distinct CDR3 sequences in the sample, roughly 15% were seen once. The sequencing input was blood. Source of these receptors: a woman in her forties or fifties with Graves' hyperthyroidism that later progressed to Graves' ophthalmopathy.

The rearrangement joins TRBV2 to TRBJ1-2; weak D call: TRBD1 (5 bases). The ends were cut back, 8 bases at V and 4 bases at J, with 14 bases in the middle. The germline V gene encodes CDR1 SNHLY and CDR2 FYNNEI. CDR3 length equals 13 residues. In nucleotides, the CDR3 is TGTGCCAGCGTCACCGGGACGTCCTATGGCTACACCTTC. Its protein is CASVTGTSYGYTF. The whole variable domain, remainder taken from reference TRBV2 and TRBJ1-2, is EPEVTQTPSHQVTQMGQEVILRCVPISNHLYFYWYRQILGQKVEFLVSFYNNEISEKSEIFDDQFSVERPDGSNFTLKIRSTKLEDSAMYFCASVTGTSYGYTFGSGTRLTVV.

This clonotype came up many times. The chain couples TRBV6-2 or TRBV6-3 to TRBJ2-5; D may match TRBD1 or TRBD2 (5 bases each). The CDR3 spans 14 residues. The germline V gene has CDR1 MNHEY and CDR2 SVGEGT. V lost 8 bases and J 8 bases, leaving 21 bases between the germline ends. CDR3 residues: CASRWDGSSVTQYF. CDR3 DNA: TGTGCCAGCCGATGGGACGGCAGTTCGGTAACCCAGTACTTC.

In its sample, this clonotype was seen many times. The chain carries TRBV20-1 and TRBJ2-2; 7 nucleotides match TRBD1. The V gene end was trimmed by 2 bases and the J gene end by 6 bases; junction bases not matched to a gene: 6. In germline, CDR1 is DFQATT, CDR2 SNEGSKA (reference sequence). This CDR3 contains 14 residues. CDR3 coding DNA: TGCAGTGCTAGATCAGGGGGTAGTTCCGGGGAGCTGTTTTTT. Its protein product is CSARSGGSSGELFF.

This chain links TRBV24-1 with TRBJ2-2; tentatively, D is TRBD2 (5 bases). V lost 2 bases and J 5 bases, leaving 14 bases between the germline ends. The CDR3 consists of 16 residues. CDR1 KGHDR and CDR2 SFDVKD come from the germline V gene. The CDR3 DNA is TGTGCCACCAGTGATTCGGACGGGGTCCTAACCGGGGAGCTGTTTTTT. Amino acids: CATSDSDGVLTGELFF.

Ten or more counts support this clonotype. The gene calls are TRBV6-1 and TRBJ2-5, with D perhaps being TRBD1 or TRBD2 (5 bases each). Looked up from germline, CDR1 is MNHNS and CDR2 is SASEGT. The length of the CDR3 is 16 residues. The V end lost 1 base, the J end lost 2 bases, and 14 bases lay between the germline ends. The CDR3 reads CASSEGVPREQETQYF. The CDR3 DNA reads TGTGCCAGCAGTGAAGGGGTCCCCAGGGAGCAAGAGACCCAGTACTTC.

The sample holds a few counts of this clonotype. The chain uses TRBV30 and TRBJ1-2; no clear D. The V and J ends lost 2 bases and 2 bases respectively, with 6 bases between them. Per the germline V gene, CDR1 is GTSNPN and CDR2 is SVGIG (reference sequence). This CDR3 comprises 12 residues. The CDR3 sequence: CAWSRGNYGYTF. Written as DNA, the CDR3 is TGTGCCTGGAGTCGAGGAAACTATGGCTACACCTTC.

Note on this clonotype: This may come from a read error, since a much larger clone is one base off. Because it lacks the conserved phenylalanine or tryptophan at the end, this CDR3 is likely a read error. This chain connects TRBV6-5 to TRBJ2-7; the match to TRBD1 covers 7 bases. V lost 2 bases to trimming and J lost 2 bases; unmatched junction nucleotides: 6. Germline lookup yields CDR1 MNHEY and CDR2 SVGAGI. The CDR3 runs 15 residues. This CDR3 reads CASSYGSGGAYEQYY. Written as DNA, the CDR3 is TGTGCCAGCAGTTACGGGTCAGGGGGTGCCTACGAGCAGTACTAC.

This clonotype was seen once. The V call is TRBV20-1, the J call TRBJ2-5; D perhaps matches TRBD2 (6 bases). With 0 bases removed from V and 6 bases from J, the gap between germline ends came to 11 bases. Germline CDR1 reads DFQATT; CDR2 reads SNEGSKA (reference sequence). The CDR3 contains 13 residues. The CDR3 DNA follows: TGCAGTGCTAGAGAACCGGGGAGGAAGACCCAGTACTTC. This translates into CSAREPGRKTQYF.

This clonotype appeared many times. The rearrangement uses TRBV12-5 and TRBJ1-2; tentative D call: TRBD1 (6 bases). V lost 0 bases to trimming and J lost 0 bases, with 11 bases between them. This CDR3 has 16 amino acids. In germline, CDR1 is LGHNT, CDR2 FRNRAP. CDR3 in amino acids: CASGLVQGPTNYGYTF. CDR3 coding DNA: TGTGCTAGTGGTTTGGTACAGGGACCGACTAACTATGGCTACACCTTC.

This clonotype was seen only a few times. The rearrangement joins TRBV3-1 to TRBJ1-3, with D maybe TRBD1 (6 bases). V shed 4 bases and J shed 8 bases, with 21 bases lying between them. From germline, CDR1 is LGHDT and CDR2 YNNKEL (reference sequence). The CDR3 contains 16 residues. This chain's CDR3 is CASSPRGGGTGHTIYF. CDR3 DNA sequence: TGTGCCAGCAGCCCCCGGGGGGGGGGCACCGGCCACACCATATATTTT. The complete variable domain, with remaining parts taken from reference TRBV3-1 and TRBJ1-3, reads DTAVSQTPKYLVTQMGNDKSIKCEQNLGHDTMYWYKQDSKKFLKIMFSYNNKELIINETVPNRFSPKSPDKAHLNLHINSLELGDSAVYFCASSPRGGGTGHTIYFGEGSWLTVV.

This clonotype has just a few counts. A much larger clone differs from this one at a single base, so this may be a read error. The V call is TRBV2, the J call TRBJ2-7, with D perhaps TRBD2 (6 bases). This CDR3 spans 12 amino acids. Germline CDR1 SNHLY, CDR2 FYNNEI. CDR3 DNA: TGTGCCAGCAAGGAGGGTTCCTACGAGCAGTGCTTC. Translation gives CASKEGSYEQCF.

This clonotype was seen at least ten times. The chain recombines TRBV7-2 with TRBJ2-3; 8 bases map to TRBD2. Germline trimming cut 7 bases from V and 5 bases from J; bases unmatched to any gene: 5. The CDR3 contains 13 residues. Per the germline V gene, CDR1 is SGHTA and CDR2 is FQGNSA. Here the CDR3 reads CASTLGGGDTQYF. DNA of the CDR3: TGTGCCAGCACACTCGGGGGGGGAGATACGCAGTATTTT. Full variable domain (remainder filled in from reference TRBV7-2 and TRBJ2-3): GAGVSQSPSNKVTEKGKDVELRCDPISGHTALYWYRQSLGQGLEFLIYFQGNSAPDKSGLPSDRFSAERTGGSVSTLTIQRTQQEDSAVYLCASTLGGGDTQYFGPGTRLTVL.

This clonotype was seen repeatedly, ten times or more. The gene calls are TRBV30 and TRBJ1-1, with D hard to call. The V gene's germline CDR1 is GTSNPN and CDR2 SVGIG (reference sequence). The CDR3 sequence is 12 residues long. V was trimmed by 4 bases and J by 1 base, leaving 7 bases between them. CDR3 nucleotide sequence: TGTGCCTGGAAAAGATGGAACACTGAAGCTTTCTTT. This codes for CAWKRWNTEAFF.

This clonotype was counted ten times or more. This sequence joins TRBV11-2 and TRBJ2-5; 8 positions agree with TRBD2. CDR3 size: 16 residues. The V gene end was trimmed by 7 bases and the J gene end by 2 bases; junction bases not matched to a gene: 12. From germline, CDR1 is SGHAT and CDR2 FQNNGV. CDR3 loop: CASIISLGLGQETQYF. CDR3 sequence (DNA): TGTGCCAGCATCATAAGCCTGGGACTAGGGCAAGAGACCCAGTACTTC.

This clonotype has at least ten counts. CDR3 in DNA: TGTGCCAGCAGCCTCGGGACGGGCGAGCAGTACTTC. It specifies CASSLGTGEQYF. The chain is built from TRBV6-1 and TRBJ2-7, with D perhaps assigned TRBD1 or TRBD2 (5 bases each). Per germline, CDR1 MNHNS and CDR2 SASEGT. CDR3 length equals 12 residues. The V and J ends lost 6 bases and 6 bases respectively, with 12 bases between them.

At least ten counts were recorded for this clonotype. This chain uses TRBV7-9 with TRBJ2-7; D possibly corresponds to TRBD1 (5 bases). V lost 1 base and J lost 2, with 9 bases in between. The CDR3 is made up of 14 amino acids. Germline CDR1 is SEHNR and CDR2 is FQNEAQ (reference sequence). The CDR3 DNA reads TGTGCCAGCAGCTTAGGACAGCGCCCCTACGAGCAGTACTTC. It is translated as CASSLGQRPYEQYF. The entire variable domain, with the rest obtained from reference TRBV7-9 and TRBJ2-7, is as follows: DTGVSQNPRHKITKRGQNVTFRCDPISEHNRLYWYRQTLGQGPEFLTYFQNEAQLEKSRLLSDRFSAERPKGSFSTLEIQRTEQGDSAMYLCASSLGQRPYEQYFGPGTRLTVT.

This clonotype has a count of ten or more. This chain connects TRBV19 to TRBJ1-1; D gene unclear. Germline V CDR1 and CDR2: LNHDA, SQIVND (reference sequence). Trimming left V 6 bases short and J 3 bases short, with 14 bases between. This CDR3 region has 14 residues. The DNA for the CDR3 is TGTGCCAGTAGGAGCAACGGTTTTGACACTGAAGCTTTCTTT. Encoded protein: CASRSNGFDTEAFF.